Given below is one TCR beta chain in context. Its antigen is still unknown. The data are from a study of CD8+ T cells in alopecia areata. In the study overall: Each of the treated patients was given oral tofacitinib, 5 to 10 mg twice daily, for moderate-to-severe alopecia areata. Study results and limitations: For baseline CD8+ expansion, any link to response stays uncertain with one nonresponder. Many expanded lesional clones remained in scalp and blood on tofacitinib.

The CDR3 length is 16 residues. CDR1 and CDR2 from the germline V gene are ENHRY and SYGVKD. With V trimmed by 6 bases and J by 8 bases, 15 bases remained unmatched. Treatment denoted: oral pan-JAK inhibitor, 5-10 mg twice daily. Sorting from PBMCs produced CD4+ and CD8+ T cells. As the sequencing template, cDNA was produced by extracting RNA and reverse transcribing it. Measured with immunoSEQ multiplex PCR; TCRdb has only the in-frame clones, and not every one. The sample includes around 200,000 clones, around 50% of them seen just once. The TCR originated in a human donor with alopecia areata. The material was CD8+ T cells sorted from blood, obtained at week 24, from a patient treated with tofacitinib. The J gene is TRBJ2-3, the V gene TRBV10-3, with 9 bases matching TRBD2. The CDR3 is CAIRTLEAGGESTQYF. For the CDR3, the DNA is TGTGCCATCAGGACCCTGGAGGCGGGGGGGGAGAGTACGCAGTATTTT.